This TCR beta chain was recorded in a study of spatial heterogeneity in lung cancer. Stated time point: sample taken at primary tumor resection. Unsorted whole RNA of tumor, nontumor lung or frozen PBMC was sequenced. This clonotype was observed at least ten times. Per the germline V gene, CDR1 is MNHNY and CDR2 is SVGAGI (reference sequence). The V and J ends lost 2 bases and 4 bases respectively, with 8 bases between them. The CDR3 is made up of 13 amino acids. TCRdb re-derived calls from the 5' RACE reads in MiXCR, one entry per CDR3 protein. The table lists about 92,000 distinct CDR3 sequences, 9.5% to 15% of them singletons.

V is TRBV6-6 and J is TRBJ2-5; tentatively, D is TRBD2 (6 bases). This receptor was obtained from a male donor with early-stage non-small cell lung cancer. The sample in question was PBMCs, obtained at surgery. CDR3 DNA sequence: TGTGCCAGCAGTTACGCCGGGGGAGAGACCCAGTACTTC. This translates into CASSYAGGETQYF.